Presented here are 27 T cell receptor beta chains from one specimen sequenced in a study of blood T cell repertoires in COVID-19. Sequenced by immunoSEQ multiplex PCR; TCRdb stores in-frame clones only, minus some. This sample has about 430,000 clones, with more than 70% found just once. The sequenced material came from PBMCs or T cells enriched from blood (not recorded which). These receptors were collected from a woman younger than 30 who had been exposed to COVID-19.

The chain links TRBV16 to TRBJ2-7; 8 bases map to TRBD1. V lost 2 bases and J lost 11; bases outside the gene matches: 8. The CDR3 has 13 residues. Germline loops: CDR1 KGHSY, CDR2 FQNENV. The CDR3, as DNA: TGTGCCAGCAGCCAAGGGGACAGGCATTCCAAGTACTTC. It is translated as CASSQGDRHSKYF.

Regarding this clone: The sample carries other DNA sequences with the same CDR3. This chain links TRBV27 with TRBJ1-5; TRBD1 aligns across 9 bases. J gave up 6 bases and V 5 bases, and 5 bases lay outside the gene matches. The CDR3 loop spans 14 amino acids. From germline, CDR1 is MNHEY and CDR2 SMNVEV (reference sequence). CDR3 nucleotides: TGTGCCAGCAGTAACGACAGGGGGGGTCAGCCCCAGCATTTT. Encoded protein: CASSNDRGGQPQHF.

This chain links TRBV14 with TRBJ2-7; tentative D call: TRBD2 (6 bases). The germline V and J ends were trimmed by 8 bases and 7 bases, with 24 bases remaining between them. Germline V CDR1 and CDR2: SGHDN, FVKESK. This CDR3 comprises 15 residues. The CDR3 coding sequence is TGTGCCAGCGATCTCCGGGATCAAGGGACTGCTGAGCAGTACTTC. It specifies CASDLRDQGTAEQYF.

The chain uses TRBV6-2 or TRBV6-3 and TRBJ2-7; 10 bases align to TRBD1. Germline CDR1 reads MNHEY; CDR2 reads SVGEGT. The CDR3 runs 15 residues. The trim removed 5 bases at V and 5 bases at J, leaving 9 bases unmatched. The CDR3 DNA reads TGTGCCAGCAGTGGGGGACAGGGGAAAATCCACGAGCAGTACTTC. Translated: CASSGGQGKIHEQYF.

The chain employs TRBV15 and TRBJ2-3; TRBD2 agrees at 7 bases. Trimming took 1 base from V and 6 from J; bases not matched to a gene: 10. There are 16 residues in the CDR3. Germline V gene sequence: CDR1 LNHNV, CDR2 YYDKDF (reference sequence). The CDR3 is CATSRGFSRELDTQYF. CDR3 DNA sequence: TGTGCCACCAGCAGAGGGTTCTCGCGGGAGCTTGATACGCAGTATTTT. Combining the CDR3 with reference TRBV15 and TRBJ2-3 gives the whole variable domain DAMVIQNPRYQVTQFGKPVTLSCSQTLNHNVMYWYQQKSSQAPKLLFHYYDKDFNNEADTPDNFQSRRPNTSFCFLDIRSPGLGDTAMYLCATSRGFSRELDTQYFGPGTRLTVL.

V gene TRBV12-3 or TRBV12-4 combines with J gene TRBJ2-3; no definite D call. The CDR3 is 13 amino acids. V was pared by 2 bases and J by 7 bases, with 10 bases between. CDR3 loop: CASSLLAANTQYF. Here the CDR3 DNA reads TGTGCCAGCAGTTTATTGGCGGCGAATACGCAGTATTTT.

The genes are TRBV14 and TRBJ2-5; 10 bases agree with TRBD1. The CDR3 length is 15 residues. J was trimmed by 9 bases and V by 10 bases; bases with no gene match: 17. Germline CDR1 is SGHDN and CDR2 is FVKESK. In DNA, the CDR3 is TGTGCCACCGGAACGGGACAGGGGAGGCGGGAGGCCCAGTACTTC. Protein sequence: CATGTGQGRREAQYF.

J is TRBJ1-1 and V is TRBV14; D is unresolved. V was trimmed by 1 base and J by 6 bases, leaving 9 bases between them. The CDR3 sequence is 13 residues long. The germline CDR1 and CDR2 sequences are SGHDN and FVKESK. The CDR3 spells CASSQVGGAEAFF. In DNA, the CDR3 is TGTGCCAGCAGCCAAGTGGGAGGCGCTGAAGCTTTCTTT.

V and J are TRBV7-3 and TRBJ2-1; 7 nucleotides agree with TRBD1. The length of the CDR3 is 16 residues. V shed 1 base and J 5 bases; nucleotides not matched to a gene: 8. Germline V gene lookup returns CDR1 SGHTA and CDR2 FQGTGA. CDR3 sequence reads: CASSLKGGTLHNEQFF. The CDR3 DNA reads TGTGCCAGCAGCTTAAAAGGGGGCACCCTCCACAATGAGCAGTTCTTC.

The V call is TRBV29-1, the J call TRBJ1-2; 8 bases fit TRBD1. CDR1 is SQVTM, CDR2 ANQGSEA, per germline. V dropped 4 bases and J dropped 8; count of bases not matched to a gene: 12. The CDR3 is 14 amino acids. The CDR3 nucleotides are TGCAGCGTTGGGACAGGGACTTCTATGACCGGCTACACCTTC. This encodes CSVGTGTSMTGYTF.

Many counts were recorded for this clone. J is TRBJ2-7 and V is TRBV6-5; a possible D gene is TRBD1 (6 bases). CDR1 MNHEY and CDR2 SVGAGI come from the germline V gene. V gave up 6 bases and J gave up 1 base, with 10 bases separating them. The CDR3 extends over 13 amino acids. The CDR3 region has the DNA TGTGCCAGCAGACACAGGGATTCCTACGAGCAGTACTTC. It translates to CASRHRDSYEQYF.

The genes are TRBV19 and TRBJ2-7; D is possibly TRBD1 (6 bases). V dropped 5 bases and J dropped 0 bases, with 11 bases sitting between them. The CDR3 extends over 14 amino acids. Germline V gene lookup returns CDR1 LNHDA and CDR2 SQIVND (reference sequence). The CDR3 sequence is CASSPNRDSYEQYF. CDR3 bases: TGTGCCAGTAGTCCAAACAGGGACTCCTACGAGCAGTACTTC.

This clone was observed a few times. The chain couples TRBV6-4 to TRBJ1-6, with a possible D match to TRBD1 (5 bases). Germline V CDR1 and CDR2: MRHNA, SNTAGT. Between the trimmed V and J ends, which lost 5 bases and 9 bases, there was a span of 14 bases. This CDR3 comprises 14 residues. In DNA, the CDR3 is TGTGCCAGCAGTCCCCGGGACGGGAGTTCACCCCTCCACTTT. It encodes CASSPRDGSSPLHF.

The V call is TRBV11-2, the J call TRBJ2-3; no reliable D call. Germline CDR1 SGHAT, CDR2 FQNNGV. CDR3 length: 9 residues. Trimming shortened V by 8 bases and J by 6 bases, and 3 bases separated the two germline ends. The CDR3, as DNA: TGTGCCAGCGGCGATACGCAGTATTTT. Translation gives CASGDTQYF.

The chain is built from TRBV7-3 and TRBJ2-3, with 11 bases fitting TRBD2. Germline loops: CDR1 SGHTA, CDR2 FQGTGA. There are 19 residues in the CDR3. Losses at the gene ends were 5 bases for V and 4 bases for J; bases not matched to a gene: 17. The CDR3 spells CASSPDASGGPRFSDTQYF. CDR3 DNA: TGTGCCAGCAGCCCTGATGCTAGCGGGGGGCCCCGCTTTTCAGATACGCAGTATTTT.

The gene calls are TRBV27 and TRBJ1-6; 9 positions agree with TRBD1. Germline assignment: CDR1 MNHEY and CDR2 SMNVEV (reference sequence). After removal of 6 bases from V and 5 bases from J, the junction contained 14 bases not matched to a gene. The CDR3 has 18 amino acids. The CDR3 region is CASSRDRGKKSHNSPLHF. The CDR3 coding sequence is TGTGCCAGCAGCCGCGACAGGGGGAAAAAAAGCCATAATTCACCCCTCCACTTT.

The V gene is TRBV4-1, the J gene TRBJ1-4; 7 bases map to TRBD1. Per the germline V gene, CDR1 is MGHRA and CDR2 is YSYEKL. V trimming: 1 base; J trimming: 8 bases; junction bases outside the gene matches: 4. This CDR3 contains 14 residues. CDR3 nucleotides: TGCGCCAGCAGCCAAGGAGGACAGGCCGAAAAACTGTTTTTT. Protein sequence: CASSQGGQAEKLFF.

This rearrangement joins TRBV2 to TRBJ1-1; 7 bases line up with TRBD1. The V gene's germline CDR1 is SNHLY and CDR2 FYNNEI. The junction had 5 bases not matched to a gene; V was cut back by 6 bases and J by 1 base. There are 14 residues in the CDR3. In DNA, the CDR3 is TGTGCCAGCAGGTTGACAGGGTCGAACACTGAAGCTTTCTTT. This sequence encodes CASRLTGSNTEAFF. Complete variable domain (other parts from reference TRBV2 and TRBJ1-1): EPEVTQTPSHQVTQMGQEVILRCVPISNHLYFYWYRQILGQKVEFLVSFYNNEISEKSEIFDDQFSVERPDGSNFTLKIRSTKLEDSAMYFCASRLTGSNTEAFFGQGTRLTVV.

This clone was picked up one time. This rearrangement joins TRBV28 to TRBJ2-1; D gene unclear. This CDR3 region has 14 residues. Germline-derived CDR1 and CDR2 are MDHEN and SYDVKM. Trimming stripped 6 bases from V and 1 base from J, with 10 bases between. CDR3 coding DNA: TGTGCCAGCAGCTCGGGTCCGTCCTACAATGAGCAGTTCTTC. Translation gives CASSSGPSYNEQFF.

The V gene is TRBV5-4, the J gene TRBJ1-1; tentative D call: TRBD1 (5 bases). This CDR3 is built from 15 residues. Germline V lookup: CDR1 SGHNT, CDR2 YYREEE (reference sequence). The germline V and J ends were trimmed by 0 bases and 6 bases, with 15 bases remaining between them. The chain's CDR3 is CASSLVGQGSSEAFF. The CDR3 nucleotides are TGTGCCAGCAGCTTGGTAGGTCAGGGTAGCTCTGAAGCTTTCTTT.

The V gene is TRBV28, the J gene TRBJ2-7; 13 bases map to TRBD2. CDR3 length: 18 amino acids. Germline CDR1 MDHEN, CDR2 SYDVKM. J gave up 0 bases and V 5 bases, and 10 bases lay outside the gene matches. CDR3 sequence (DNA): TGTGCCAGCAGTCGACTAGCGGGAGGCCCTACGAGCTCCTACGAGCAGTACTTC. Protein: CASSRLAGGPTSSYEQYF.

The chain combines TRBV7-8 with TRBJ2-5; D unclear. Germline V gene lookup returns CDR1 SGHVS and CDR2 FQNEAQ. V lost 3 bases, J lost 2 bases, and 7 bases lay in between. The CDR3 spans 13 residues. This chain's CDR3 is CASSFSVQETQYF. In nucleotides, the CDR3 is TGTGCCAGCAGCTTTTCAGTTCAAGAGACCCAGTACTTC.

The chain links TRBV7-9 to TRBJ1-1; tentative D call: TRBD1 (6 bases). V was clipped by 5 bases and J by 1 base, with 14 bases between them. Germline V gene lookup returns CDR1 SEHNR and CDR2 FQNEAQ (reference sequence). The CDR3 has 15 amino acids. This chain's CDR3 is CASSAYRAQNTEAFF. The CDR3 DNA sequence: TGTGCCAGCAGCGCTTACAGGGCCCAGAACACTGAAGCTTTCTTT.

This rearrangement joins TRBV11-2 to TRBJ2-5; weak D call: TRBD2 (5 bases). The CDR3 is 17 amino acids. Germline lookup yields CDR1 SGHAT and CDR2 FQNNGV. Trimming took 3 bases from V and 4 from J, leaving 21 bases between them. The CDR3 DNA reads TGTGCCAGCAGCTTGAAGAGAAGGGTGGAGGCAGGAGAGACCCAGTACTTC. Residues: CASSLKRRVEAGETQYF.

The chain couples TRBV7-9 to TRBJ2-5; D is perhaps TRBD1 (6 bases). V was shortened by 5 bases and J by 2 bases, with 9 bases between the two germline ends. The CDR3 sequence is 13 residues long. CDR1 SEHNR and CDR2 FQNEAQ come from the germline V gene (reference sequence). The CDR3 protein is CASSRTEQETQYF. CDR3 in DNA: TGTGCCAGCAGCCGGACAGAGCAAGAGACCCAGTACTTC.

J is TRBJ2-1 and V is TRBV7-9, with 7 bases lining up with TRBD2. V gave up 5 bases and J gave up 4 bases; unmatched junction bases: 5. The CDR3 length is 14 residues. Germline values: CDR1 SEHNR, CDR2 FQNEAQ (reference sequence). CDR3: CASSASGDYNEQFF. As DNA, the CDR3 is TGTGCCAGCAGCGCAAGCGGGGATTACAATGAGCAGTTCTTC.

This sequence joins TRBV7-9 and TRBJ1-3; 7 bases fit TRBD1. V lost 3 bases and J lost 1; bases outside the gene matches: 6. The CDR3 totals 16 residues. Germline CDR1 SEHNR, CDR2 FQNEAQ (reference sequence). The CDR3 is CASSFDRDSSGNTIYF. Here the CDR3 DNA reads TGTGCCAGCAGCTTTGACAGGGACAGTTCTGGAAACACCATATATTTT.